The text below deals with one T cell receptor (beta chain). The entry originates in a study of blood T cell repertoires in COVID-19. Study-level information: Some COVID-19 samples were acute and others convalescent; all came from the United States, Italy and Spain. T cells, B-cell-depleted T cells, or PBMCs provided the cDNA or gDNA that served as material.

In the authors' methods: Using reference gene primer amplification, nucleated cell counts were estimated. Here immunoSEQ multiplex PCR was the method, and the copy in TCRdb shows in-frame clones only, minus some. That table supplies the V and J calls and clone size; D and trimming were determined from the DNA. The sample records roughly 24,000 clones, approximately 77% being singletons. The CDR3 has 13 amino acids. Per germline, CDR1 LNHNV and CDR2 YYDKDF (reference sequence). V lost 0 bases and J 4 bases, leaving 6 bases between the germline ends. Sequencing was carried out using peripheral blood. The gene calls are TRBV15 and TRBJ2-5; D is possibly TRBD1 (5 bases). The sequence derives from a man at least 80 years old with active or convalescent COVID-19. CDR3 sequence (DNA): TGTGCCACCAGCAGAGACAGGGTAGAGACCCAGTACTTC. Translating it yields CATSRDRVETQYF.